This TCR beta chain was obtained from a study of beta chain features in type 1 diabetes. CDR3 length: 14 amino acids. The germline gives CDR1 ENHRY, CDR2 SYGVKD. The V gene end was trimmed by 6 bases and the J gene end by 4 bases; junction bases not matched to a gene: 4. Overall study findings and caveats: There was a moderate but significant shortening of TCRB CDR3s in all four CD4+ subsets of Type 1 diabetes patients.

A few counts support this clone. Its antigen is currently unknown. Sequencing targeted expressed TCRB transcripts, as all isolated RNA had been reverse transcribed. Deep immunoSEQ sequencing covered naive, central memory and regulatory T cell samples. Sequencing was performed with immunoSEQ multiplex PCR; in TCRdb, only in-frame clones are kept and a portion is missing. The table has a few hundred thousand clones, roughly 17% seen once; the top ten hold about 0.078%. The V call is TRBV10-3, the J call TRBJ2-3; 10 bases fit TRBD1. The clonotype was recovered from a young man with type 1 diabetes. The sequenced sample was naive CD4+ T cells from blood. The CDR3 sequence is CAISGQGDPDTQYF. The CDR3 region has the DNA TGTGCCATCAGCGGACAGGGGGATCCAGATACGCAGTATTTT.